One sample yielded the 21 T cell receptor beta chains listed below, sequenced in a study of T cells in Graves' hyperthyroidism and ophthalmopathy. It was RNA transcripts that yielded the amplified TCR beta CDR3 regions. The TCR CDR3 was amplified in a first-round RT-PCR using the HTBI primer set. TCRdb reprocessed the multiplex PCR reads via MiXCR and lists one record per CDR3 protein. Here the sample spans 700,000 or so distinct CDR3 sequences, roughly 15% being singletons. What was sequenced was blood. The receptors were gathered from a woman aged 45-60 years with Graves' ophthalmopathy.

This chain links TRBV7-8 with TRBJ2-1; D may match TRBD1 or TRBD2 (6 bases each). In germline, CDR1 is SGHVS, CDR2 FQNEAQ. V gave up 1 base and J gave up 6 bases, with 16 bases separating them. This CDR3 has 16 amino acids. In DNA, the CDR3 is TGTGCCAGCAGCTTAGGGAGAATAGGGGGAGGCAATGAGCAGTTCTTC. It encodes CASSLGRIGGGNEQFF.

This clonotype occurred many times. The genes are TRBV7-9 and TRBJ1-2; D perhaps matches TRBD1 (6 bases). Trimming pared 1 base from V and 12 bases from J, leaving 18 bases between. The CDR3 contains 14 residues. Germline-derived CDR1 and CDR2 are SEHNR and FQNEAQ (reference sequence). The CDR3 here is CASSLGQASLLDTF. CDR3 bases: TGTGCCAGCAGCTTAGGACAGGCGTCGTTATTAGACACCTTC.

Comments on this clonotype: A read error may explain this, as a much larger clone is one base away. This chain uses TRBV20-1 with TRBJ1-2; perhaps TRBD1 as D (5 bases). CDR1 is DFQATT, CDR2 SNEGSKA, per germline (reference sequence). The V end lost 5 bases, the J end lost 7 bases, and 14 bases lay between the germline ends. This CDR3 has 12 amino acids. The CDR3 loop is CSAVGTSGGYTF. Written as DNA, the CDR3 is TGCAGTGCTGTGGGGACCTCTGGTGGCTACACCTTC.

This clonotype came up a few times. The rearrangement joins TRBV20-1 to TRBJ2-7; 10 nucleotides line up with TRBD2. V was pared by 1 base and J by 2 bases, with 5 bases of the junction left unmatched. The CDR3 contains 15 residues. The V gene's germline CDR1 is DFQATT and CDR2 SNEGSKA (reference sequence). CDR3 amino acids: CSARGTSGTTYEQYF. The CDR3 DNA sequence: TGCAGTGCTAGAGGTACTAGCGGGACAACCTACGAGCAGTACTTC.

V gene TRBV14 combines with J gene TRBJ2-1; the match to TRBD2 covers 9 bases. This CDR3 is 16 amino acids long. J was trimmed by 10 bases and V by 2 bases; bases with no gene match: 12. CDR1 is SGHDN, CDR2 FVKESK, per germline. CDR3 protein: CASSQLGTSWAREQFF. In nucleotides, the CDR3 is TGTGCCAGCAGCCAACTTGGGACTAGCTGGGCTCGGGAGCAGTTCTTC. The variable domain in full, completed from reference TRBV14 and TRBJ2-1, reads EAGVTQFPSHSVIEKGQTVTLRCDPISGHDNLYWYRRVMGKEIKFLLHFVKESKQDESGMPNNRFLAERTGGTYSTLKVQPAELEDSGVYFCASSQLGTSWAREQFFGPGTRLTVL.

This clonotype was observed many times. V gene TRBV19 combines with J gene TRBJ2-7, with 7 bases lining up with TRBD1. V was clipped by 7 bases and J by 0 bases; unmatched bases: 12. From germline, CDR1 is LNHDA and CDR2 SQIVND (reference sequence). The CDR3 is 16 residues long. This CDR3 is CASTKGGGSYSYEQYF. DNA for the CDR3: TGTGCCAGTACCAAAGGGGGCGGCAGTTACTCCTACGAGCAGTACTTC.

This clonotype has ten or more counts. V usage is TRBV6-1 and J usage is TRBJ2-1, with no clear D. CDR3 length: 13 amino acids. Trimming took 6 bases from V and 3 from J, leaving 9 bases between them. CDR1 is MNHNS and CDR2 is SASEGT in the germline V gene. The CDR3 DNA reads TGTGCCAGCAGGCGAGTGTTCTACAATGAGCAGTTCTTC. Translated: CASRRVFYNEQFF.

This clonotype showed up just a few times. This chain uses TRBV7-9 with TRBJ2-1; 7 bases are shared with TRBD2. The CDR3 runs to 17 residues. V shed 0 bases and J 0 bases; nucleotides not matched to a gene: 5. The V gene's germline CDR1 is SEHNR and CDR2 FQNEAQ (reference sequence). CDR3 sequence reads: CASSLAKGGSSYNEQFF. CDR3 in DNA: TGTGCCAGCAGCTTAGCAAAGGGCGGGAGCTCCTACAATGAGCAGTTCTTC.

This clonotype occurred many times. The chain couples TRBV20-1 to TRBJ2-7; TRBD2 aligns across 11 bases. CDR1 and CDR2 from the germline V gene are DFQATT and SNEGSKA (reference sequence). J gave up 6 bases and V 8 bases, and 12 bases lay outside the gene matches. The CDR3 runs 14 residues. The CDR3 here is CSTNVGTSGGEQYF. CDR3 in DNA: TGCAGTACTAATGTCGGGACTAGCGGAGGCGAGCAGTACTTC.

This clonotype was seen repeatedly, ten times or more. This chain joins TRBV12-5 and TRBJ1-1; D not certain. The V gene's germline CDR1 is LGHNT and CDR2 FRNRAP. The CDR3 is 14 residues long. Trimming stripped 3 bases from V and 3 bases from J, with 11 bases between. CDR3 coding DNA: TGTGCTAGTGGTTTATCCTCCCAGGACACTGAAGCTTTCTTT. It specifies CASGLSSQDTEAFF.

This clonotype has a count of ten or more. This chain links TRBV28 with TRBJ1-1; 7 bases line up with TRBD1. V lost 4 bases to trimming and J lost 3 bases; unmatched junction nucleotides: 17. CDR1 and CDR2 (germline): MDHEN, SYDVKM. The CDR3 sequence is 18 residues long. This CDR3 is CASSSTDRWRRSDTEAFF. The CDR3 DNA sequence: TGTGCCAGCAGTTCGACGGACAGGTGGAGGAGGTCGGACACTGAAGCTTTCTTT.

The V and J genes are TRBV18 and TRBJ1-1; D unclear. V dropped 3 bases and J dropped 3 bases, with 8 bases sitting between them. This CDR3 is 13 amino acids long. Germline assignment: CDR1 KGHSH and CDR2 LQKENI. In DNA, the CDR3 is TGTGCCAGCTCACCTAGGCAAGACACTGAAGCTTTCTTT. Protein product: CASSPRQDTEAFF.

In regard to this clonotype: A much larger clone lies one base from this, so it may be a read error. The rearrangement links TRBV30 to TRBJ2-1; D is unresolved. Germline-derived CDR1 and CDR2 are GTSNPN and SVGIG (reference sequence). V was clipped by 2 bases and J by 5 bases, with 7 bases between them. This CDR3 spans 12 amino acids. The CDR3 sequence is CAWSPSNNEQFF. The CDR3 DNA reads TGTGCCTGGAGTCCATCCAACAATGAGCAGTTCTTC.

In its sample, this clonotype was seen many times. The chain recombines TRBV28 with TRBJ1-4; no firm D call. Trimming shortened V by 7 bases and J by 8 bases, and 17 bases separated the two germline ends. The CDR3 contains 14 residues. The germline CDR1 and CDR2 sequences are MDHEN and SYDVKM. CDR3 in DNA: TGTGCCAGCAACGAAGACCTAATCGGGGAAAAACTGTTTTTT. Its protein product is CASNEDLIGEKLFF.

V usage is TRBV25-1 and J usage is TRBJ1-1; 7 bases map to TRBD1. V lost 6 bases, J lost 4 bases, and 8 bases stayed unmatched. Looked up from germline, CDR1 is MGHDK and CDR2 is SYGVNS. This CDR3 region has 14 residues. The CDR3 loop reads CASSQQGRSTEAFF. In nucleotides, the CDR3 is TGTGCCAGCAGCCAACAGGGGAGGAGCACTGAAGCTTTCTTT.

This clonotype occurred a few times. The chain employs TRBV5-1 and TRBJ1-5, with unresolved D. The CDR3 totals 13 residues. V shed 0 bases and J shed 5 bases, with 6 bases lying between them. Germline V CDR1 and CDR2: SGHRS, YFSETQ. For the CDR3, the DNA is TGCGCCAGCAGCTTGGAGCCTGATCAGCCCCAGCATTTT. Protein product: CASSLEPDQPQHF.

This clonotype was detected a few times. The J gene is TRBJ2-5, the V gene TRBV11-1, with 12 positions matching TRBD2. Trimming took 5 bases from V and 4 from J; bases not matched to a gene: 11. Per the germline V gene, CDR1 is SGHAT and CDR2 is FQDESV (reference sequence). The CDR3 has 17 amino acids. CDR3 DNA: TGTGCCAGCAGCCCCCGGACTAGCGGGACCATCTTAGAGACCCAGTACTTC. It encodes CASSPRTSGTILETQYF.

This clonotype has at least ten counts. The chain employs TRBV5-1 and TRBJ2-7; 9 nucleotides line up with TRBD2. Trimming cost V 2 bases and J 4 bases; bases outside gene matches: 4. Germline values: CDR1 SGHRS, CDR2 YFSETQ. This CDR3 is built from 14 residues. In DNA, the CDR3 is TGCGCCAGCAGCTTTAGCGGGAGTCGGTACGAGCAGTACTTC. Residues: CASSFSGSRYEQYF. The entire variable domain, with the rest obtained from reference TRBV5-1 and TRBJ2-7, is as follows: KAGVTQTPRYLIKTRGQQVTLSCSPISGHRSVSWYQQTPGQGLQFLFEYFSETQRNKGNFPGRFSGRQFSNSRSEMNVSTLELGDSALYLCASSFSGSRYEQYFGPGTRLTVT.

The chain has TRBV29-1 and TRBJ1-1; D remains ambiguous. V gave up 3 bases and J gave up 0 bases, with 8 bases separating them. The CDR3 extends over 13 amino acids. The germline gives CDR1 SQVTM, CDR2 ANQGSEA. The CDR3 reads CSVERPMNTEAFF. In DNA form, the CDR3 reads TGCAGCGTTGAGAGACCGATGAACACTGAAGCTTTCTTT.

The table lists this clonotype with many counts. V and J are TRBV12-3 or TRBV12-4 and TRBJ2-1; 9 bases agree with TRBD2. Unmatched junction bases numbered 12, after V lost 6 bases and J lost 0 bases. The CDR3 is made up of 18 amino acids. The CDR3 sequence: CASRPGLADQNSYNEQFF. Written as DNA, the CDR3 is TGTGCCAGCAGACCGGGACTAGCCGATCAAAACTCCTACAATGAGCAGTTCTTC.

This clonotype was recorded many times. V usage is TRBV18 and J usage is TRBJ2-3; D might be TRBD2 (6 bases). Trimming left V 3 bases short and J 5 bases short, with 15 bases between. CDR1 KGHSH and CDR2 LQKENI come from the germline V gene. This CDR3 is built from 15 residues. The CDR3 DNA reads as TGTGCCAGCTCACCGAAAACTGTGCGGGGAGATACGCAGTATTTT. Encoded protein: CASSPKTVRGDTQYF.